These T cell receptor beta chains were read from a single sample in a study of type 1 regulatory T cells. TCRdb itself ran the reads through MiXCR, one entry per CDR3 protein. The sample records over 90,000 distinct CDR3 sequences, 31% being singletons. The sample was CD4+ T cells, either the whole sample or a sorted fraction (not recorded which). These TCRs come from a human donor in good health. Each CDR3 is given with its conserved first and last residue. The order of the fields is V gene, D gene, J gene, clone size, CDR3 protein, CDR3 DNA. A D gene is named only where the DNA matches it firmly. A clone size is listed for some rows: how often the clone was seen (once, few, many), or a class if it is expanded.

v_gene: TRBV3-1; d_gene: TRBD2; j_gene: TRBJ2-3; abundance: .; CDR3aa: CASSQRLSGHTSGSTDTQYF; CDR3nt: TGTGCCAGCAGCCAGCGATTATCGGGACACACTAGCGGGAGCACAGATACGCAGTATTTT
v_gene: TRBV6-2/TRBV6-3; d_gene: .; j_gene: TRBJ2-7; abundance: few; CDR3aa: CASSSQGTYEQYF; CDR3nt: TGTGCCAGCAGTTCTCAGGGGACCTACGAGCAGTACTTC
v_gene: TRBV4-1; d_gene: TRBD2; j_gene: TRBJ2-2; abundance: few; CDR3aa: CASSQDTLAGNTGELFF; CDR3nt: TGCGCCAGCAGCCAAGATACGCTAGCGGGGAACACCGGGGAGCTGTTTTTT
v_gene: TRBV12-3/TRBV12-4; d_gene: TRBD1; j_gene: TRBJ1-2; abundance: few; CDR3aa: CASSFGTGYTYTF; CDR3nt: TGTGCCAGCAGTTTCGGGACAGGTTACACCTACACCTTC
v_gene: TRBV6-1; d_gene: .; j_gene: TRBJ1-1; abundance: .; CDR3aa: CASSPGYYTNTEAFF; CDR3nt: TGTGCCAGCAGTCCCGGATACTATACGAACACTGAAGCTTTCTTT
v_gene: TRBV20-1; d_gene: TRBD2; j_gene: TRBJ2-2; abundance: .; CDR3aa: CSARPTSGSDTGELFF; CDR3nt: TGCAGTGCTAGACCCACTAGCGGGAGTGACACCGGGGAGCTGTTTTTT
v_gene: TRBV2; d_gene: .; j_gene: TRBJ2-7; abundance: few; CDR3aa: CASSGRPDGRGYEQYF; CDR3nt: TGTGCCAGCAGTGGTCGTCCGGACGGGAGAGGCTACGAGCAGTACTTC
v_gene: TRBV29-1; d_gene: .; j_gene: TRBJ1-2; abundance: .; CDR3aa: CSVEDRQEEIYGYTF; CDR3nt: TGCAGCGTTGAAGATCGACAGGAAGAGATCTATGGCTACACCTTC
v_gene: TRBV5-1; d_gene: .; j_gene: TRBJ2-7; abundance: many; CDR3aa: CASSLEFGDATYEQYF; CDR3nt: TGCGCCAGCAGCTTGGAGTTCGGGGACGCCACCTACGAGCAGTACTTC
v_gene: TRBV7-3; d_gene: .; j_gene: TRBJ2-3; abundance: .; CDR3aa: CASSSRHPDTQYF; CDR3nt: TGTGCCAGCAGCTCTCGACATCCAGATACGCAGTATTTT
v_gene: TRBV5-1; d_gene: .; j_gene: TRBJ1-1; abundance: few; CDR3aa: CASSSGRMNTEAFF; CDR3nt: TGCGCCAGCAGCTCGGGACGGATGAACACTGAAGCTTTCTTT
v_gene: TRBV6-2/TRBV6-3; d_gene: .; j_gene: TRBJ2-1; abundance: many; CDR3aa: CASSYSPPHGSGSNEQFF; CDR3nt: TGTGCCAGCAGTTACTCTCCCCCCCACGGGTCAGGGTCGAATGAGCAGTTCTTC
v_gene: TRBV20-1; d_gene: TRBD1; j_gene: TRBJ1-3; abundance: once; CDR3aa: CSAKQGANTIYF; CDR3nt: TGCAGTGCAAAGCAGGGGGCGAACACCATATATTTT
v_gene: TRBV7-6; d_gene: .; j_gene: TRBJ2-1; abundance: few; CDR3aa: CASSLYGTMGSNEQFF; CDR3nt: TGTGCCAGCAGCTTATACGGGACCATGGGCTCCAATGAGCAGTTCTTC
v_gene: TRBV19; d_gene: .; j_gene: TRBJ2-6; abundance: .; CDR3aa: CASSLNSGANVLTF; CDR3nt: TGTGCCAGTAGTCTGAACTCTGGGGCCAACGTCCTGACTTTC
v_gene: TRBV2; d_gene: .; j_gene: TRBJ2-5; abundance: .; CDR3aa: CASSESRSQETQYF; CDR3nt: TGTGCCAGCAGTGAGTCCAGGTCCCAAGAGACCCAGTACTTC
v_gene: TRBV7-2; d_gene: .; j_gene: TRBJ2-2; abundance: .; CDR3aa: CASSLDGGANTGELFF; CDR3nt: TGTGCCAGCAGCTTAGATGGGGGAGCGAACACCGGGGAGCTGTTTTTT
v_gene: TRBV4-2; d_gene: TRBD1; j_gene: TRBJ2-1; abundance: .; CDR3aa: CASSQAARTGPNEQFF; CDR3nt: TGTGCCAGCAGCCAAGCCGCCCGGACAGGACCGAATGAGCAGTTCTTC
v_gene: TRBV20-1; d_gene: .; j_gene: TRBJ2-3; abundance: .; CDR3aa: CSARSGVTLTTQYF; CDR3nt: TGCAGTGCTCGAAGTGGGGTAACCCTAACTACGCAGTATTTT